This TCR beta chain was sequenced in a study of T cell responses to AZD1222 COVID-19 vaccine. This clone was found once. The antigen remains undetermined. Study results and caveats: Mapped onto spike, vaccine-associated CD4 TCRs spanned it and were dominant at 160-218 and 743-854.

Clones were sequenced by immunoSEQ multiplex PCR, and TCRdb holds only the in-frame ones, with some missing. The sample includes about 96,000 clones, roughly nine tenths of them seen just once. The germline CDR1 and CDR2 sequences are SGHNT and YYREEE (reference sequence). This CDR3 has 16 amino acids. V trimming: 4 bases; J trimming: 3 bases; junction bases outside the gene matches: 6. The V and J genes are TRBV5-4 and TRBJ2-2; 10 bases are a match to TRBD2. Sequencing was performed on peripheral blood, taken on day 0 of AZD1222 vaccination. This receptor was identified in an adult in good health. CDR3 bases: TGTGCCAGCAGCCCGGGACTAGCGAGTGACACCGGGGAGCTGTTTTTT. This encodes CASSPGLASDTGELFF.